This T cell receptor (beta chain) is drawn from a study of PD-L1 blockade in urothelial cancer (TCRdb year 2017). Notes on the research overall: All patients started therapy around 2014 and received atezolizumab 1,200 mg intravenously every 3 weeks. In the same patients who had TCR sequencing, pretreatment tumors also underwent whole exome sequencing and RNA sequencing. An ECOG performance status of 0 or 1 was recorded for the patients, and 0 to 3 prior chemotherapy regimens had been received by the patients. Blood samples gave a median of approximately 150,000 T cells and tens of thousands of unique TCRs, with a median clonality of approximately 0.08. About 90% of the roughly 29 patients were identified as males with urothelial cancer of bladder origin, and a prior smoking history was reported by 18 of 29 patients. The study, an exploratory multi-omic analysis, examined somatic, immune and clinical correlates of response to PD-L1 blockade with atezolizumab in urothelial cancer. Just over 28 patients had pretreatment blood TCR-seq, around 24 had at least one posttreatment blood collection, and around 24 had tumor TCR-seq. Durable clinical benefit was defined as a progression-free survival longer than 6 months, and TCR features were additionally tested against progression-free survival and overall survival. Blood samples were analyzed 3 weeks after the start of treatment (second dose) and 6 weeks after the start of treatment. Durable clinical benefit was achieved by nine patients but not by the remaining 20. TCR sequencing covered pretreatment tumor samples and matched, serially collected peripheral blood taken before and after atezolizumab treatment.

Overall study results and their limits: Improved progression-free and overall survival was found to be associated with pretreatment peripheral blood TCR clonality below the median. Greater expansion of tumor-associated TCR clones in peripheral blood 3 weeks after the start of treatment was observed in patients with durable benefit (n ≈ 20, p = 0.022). Small sample size (n of about 30) and many exploratory analyses mean the results are intended to be hypothesis-generating.

On this clone itself: The specificity of this receptor is unknown. The sample holds no much larger clone one base away, and base qualities are not on file. The same CDR3 is also encoded by other DNA sequences in this sample.

The germline V gene (reference sequence) specifies GTSNPN as CDR1 and SVGIG as CDR2. The CDR3 numbers 17 residues from cysteine through phenylalanine. Of all the DNA, just the CDR3 is kept, 51 bases in frame from base 1. From V the trimming removes 3 bases and from J it removes 4 bases, while the gene matches leave 14 bases of the junction unaccounted for. Interpreted using the paper, the time point label stands for: pretreatment peripheral blood. The cohort comprised fewer than 35 patients with locally advanced or metastatic urothelial carcinoma treated at Memorial Sloan Kettering on a trial protocol. Peripheral blood mononuclear cells were collected pretreatment and during treatment, with between 1 and 8 total time points per patient. The Qiagen DNeasy Blood extraction kit was used to purify genomic DNA from total PBMCs and tumor samples. Collected pretreatment and during treatment, PBMCs were isolated and stored as previously described.

To estimate absolute template abundance from read counts, synthetic TCR analog templates were spiked into each PCR. The immunoSEQ assay was used to amplify TCRbeta CDR3 regions from genomic DNA with bias-controlled V and J gene primers. Sequencing of rearranged TCRbeta segments was performed at approximately 20X coverage. The authors processed their data as follows. Sequencing errors were corrected by clustering and CDR3s were annotated against IMGT to assign V, D and J genes. Downstream analyses used only productive TCRbeta rearrangements and left out out-of-frame or stop-codon sequences. To compute clonality, Shannon entropy was normalized by the log of the number of unique productive sequences and then subtracted from one. Fisher's exact test with Benjamini-Hochberg correction, using a cutoff of adjusted p below 0.01, was how clones that differed between time points or between blood and tumor were identified. TCRdb re-hosts the immuneACCESS table, in-frame sequences only. Its copies lack some clones; in the studies checked, an unresolved V gene accounts for under half of them, and the cause for the rest is not known. The V and J calls and clone size come from that table; D and trimming were worked out from the DNA. Counted in this sample were 70,000 to 75,000 clones; 84% of them appeared once. Clones ranked in the top ten supply approximately 10% of the sample.

The specimen was PBMCs, collected around atezolizumab (anti-PD-L1) treatment. The V gene is TRBV30 and the J gene is TRBJ2-7, with 11 bases in between that match TRBD2. The sequence derives from a woman aged 70 to 79 with urothelial cancer. The encoded CDR3 is CAWRRGPILAGAYEQYF. The sequenced DNA: TGTGCCTGGAGGCGAGGGCCGATACTAGCGGGAGCGTACGAGCAGTACTTC.